One and the same sample provided the 16 T cell receptor beta chains below, sequenced in a study of T cell changes during pregnancy in multiple sclerosis. This table comes from immunoSEQ multiplex PCR, and its TCRdb copy is limited to in-frame clones, with some not included. This table holds roughly 93,000 clones, 85% to 95% found once. The sample in question was peripheral blood, obtained after pregnancy. The receptors derive from a female donor with multiple sclerosis, enrolled in a pregnancy study.

This clone was counted once. The chain employs TRBV19 and TRBJ1-5; no definite D call. CDR1 and CDR2 (germline): LNHDA, SQIVND (reference sequence). The CDR3 consists of 14 residues. V was shortened by 8 bases and J by 0 bases, with 11 bases between the two germline ends. For the CDR3, the DNA is TGTGCCAGTGCCCCCGACATTAGCAATCAGCCCCAGCATTTT. Protein product: CASAPDISNQPQHF. Complete variable domain (other parts from reference TRBV19 and TRBJ1-5): DGGITQSPKYLFRKEGQNVTLSCEQNLNHDAMYWYRQDPGQGLRLIYYSQIVNDFQKGDIAEGYSVSREKKESFPLTVTSAQKNPTAFYLCASAPDISNQPQHFGDGTRLSIL.

The V and J genes are TRBV27 and TRBJ1-3; D gene uncertain. There are 13 residues in the CDR3. Trimming shortened V by 6 bases and J by 3 bases, and 9 bases separated the two germline ends. Germline V gives CDR1 MNHEY, CDR2 SMNVEV (reference sequence). Written as DNA, the CDR3 is TGTGCCAGCAGCCCGGGGTATGGAAACACCATATATTTT. The encoded protein is CASSPGYGNTIYF.

This clone came up a few times. This rearrangement joins TRBV6-5 to TRBJ2-1; possible D gene TRBD1, 5 bases. CDR3 length equals 13 residues. Germline V lookup: CDR1 MNHEY, CDR2 SVGAGI. V was clipped by 8 bases and J by 3 bases, with 11 bases between them. CDR3 residues: CASGRVGYNEQFF. CDR3 DNA: TGTGCCAGCGGCAGGGTGGGCTACAATGAGCAGTTCTTC.

The V and J genes are TRBV19 and TRBJ2-1; possible D gene TRBD2, 5 bases. V shed 3 bases and J shed 0 bases, with 12 bases lying between them. CDR3 length equals 16 residues. Germline V lookup: CDR1 LNHDA, CDR2 SQIVND (reference sequence). CDR3 sequence: CASSINQRSSYNEQFF. The CDR3 DNA is TGTGCCAGTAGTATTAACCAGCGGTCCTCCTACAATGAGCAGTTCTTC.

The chain joins TRBV30 to TRBJ1-4; D uncertain. The CDR3 length is 13 residues. In germline, CDR1 is GTSNPN, CDR2 SVGIG (reference sequence). Trimming took off 1 base at V and 6 bases at J, with 9 bases between the two ends. CDR3 amino acids: CAWSDFGDEKLFF. The CDR3, as DNA: TGTGCCTGGAGTGACTTCGGGGATGAAAAACTGTTTTTT.

The rearrangement joins TRBV20-1 to TRBJ1-2; D ambiguous. Germline CDR1 is DFQATT and CDR2 is SNEGSKA (reference sequence). The CDR3 consists of 11 residues. The germline V and J ends were trimmed by 3 bases and 7 bases, with 9 bases remaining between them. The CDR3: CSASVVSGYTF. CDR3 DNA: TGCAGTGCTAGTGTCGTTTCTGGCTACACCTTC.

The chain combines TRBV9 with TRBJ1-5, with D maybe TRBD1 (6 bases). V lost 0 bases, J lost 7 bases, and 20 bases lay in between. The CDR3 is made up of 17 amino acids. Looked up from germline, CDR1 is SGDLS and CDR2 is YYNGEE. CDR3 nucleotide sequence: TGTGCCAGCAGCGTAGGGGCACAGGATCAGGGGAGCCAGCCCCAGCATTTT. Residues: CASSVGAQDQGSQPQHF.

This sequence joins TRBV7-9 and TRBJ2-1; TRBD1 might be the D (5 bases). CDR1 and CDR2 (germline): SEHNR, FQNEAQ (reference sequence). V dropped 8 bases and J dropped 3 bases, with 11 bases sitting between them. The CDR3 totals 13 residues. Here the CDR3 reads CASGDSNYNEQFF. CDR3 DNA sequence: TGTGCCAGCGGTGACAGCAACTACAATGAGCAGTTCTTC.

V is TRBV6-5 and J is TRBJ1-2; TRBD1 is a possible D gene (6 bases). CDR1 is MNHEY and CDR2 is SVGAGI in the germline V gene. The length of the CDR3 is 15 residues. Trimming cost V 2 bases and J 4 bases, with 14 bases left between them. The CDR3 sequence is CASSYASDSIYGYTF. In nucleotides, the CDR3 is TGTGCCAGCAGTTACGCCTCGGACAGTATCTATGGCTACACCTTC.

V gene TRBV6-4 combines with J gene TRBJ1-1, with TRBD1 matching over 9 bases. Germline V CDR1 and CDR2: MRHNA, SNTAGT. The CDR3 is made up of 16 amino acids. V was pared by 8 bases and J by 0 bases, with 10 bases of the junction left unmatched. CDR3 protein: CASPGTGPIMNTEAFF. In DNA, the CDR3 is TGTGCCAGCCCCGGGACAGGGCCAATAATGAACACTGAAGCTTTCTTT.

In this sample, this clone turned up once. The chain recombines TRBV2 with TRBJ2-7, with D possibly TRBD1 on 6 matching bases. Trimming took 6 bases from V and 0 from J, leaving 15 bases between them. This CDR3 comprises 15 residues. In germline, CDR1 is SNHLY, CDR2 FYNNEI. CDR3 protein: CASRDPGHSSYEQYF. CDR3 DNA sequence: TGTGCCAGCAGGGACCCGGGACACAGCTCCTACGAGCAGTACTTC.

The rearrangement links TRBV7-3 to TRBJ2-1; 11 bases are a match to TRBD2. The V gene's germline CDR1 is SGHTA and CDR2 FQGTGA. The CDR3 is 15 residues long. Unmatched junction bases numbered 12, after V lost 4 bases and J lost 13 bases. The CDR3 loop reads CASSSKGMTSGEQFF. CDR3 sequence (DNA): TGTGCCAGCAGCTCCAAAGGCATGACTAGCGGGGAACAGTTCTTC.

In this sample, this clone turned up once. The rearrangement uses TRBV9 and TRBJ2-1; TRBD2 matches at 11 bases. In germline, CDR1 is SGDLS, CDR2 YYNGEE. The V segment lost 0 bases and the J segment 1 base; nucleotides outside the gene matches: 6. The CDR3 is 18 amino acids. CDR3 coding DNA: TGTGCCAGCAGCGTAGGGTCTAGCGGGAGGTCGTCCTACAATGAGCAGTTCTTC. The encoded protein is CASSVGSSGRSSYNEQFF.

Regarding this clone: The sample carries other DNA sequences with the same CDR3. The J gene is TRBJ2-2, the V gene TRBV19; TRBD1 agrees at 7 bases. Germline trimming cut 4 bases from V and 5 bases from J; bases unmatched to any gene: 1. This CDR3 is built from 13 residues. Germline V gives CDR1 LNHDA, CDR2 SQIVND (reference sequence). The CDR3 coding sequence is TGTGCCAGTAGTACACAGGGGACCGGGGAGCTGTTTTTT. The encoded protein is CASSTQGTGELFF.

This rearrangement joins TRBV27 to TRBJ1-5, with D perhaps TRBD1 (5 bases). The V end was cut by 7 bases, the J end by 5 bases, with 15 bases between. The CDR3 consists of 14 residues. Germline CDR1 reads MNHEY; CDR2 reads SMNVEV (reference sequence). CDR3 sequence reads: CASKRQRDHQPQHF. CDR3 in DNA: TGTGCCAGCAAACGACAGCGGGATCATCAGCCCCAGCATTTT.

As DNA, the CDR3 is TGTGCCAGCAGCTTAGCGTGGCGCACAGATACGCAGTATTTT. Translated: CASSLAWRTDTQYF. V is TRBV7-2 and J is TRBJ2-3; unclear D gene. The CDR3 has 14 residues. V was clipped by 0 bases and J by 1 base, with 5 bases between them. CDR1 SGHTA and CDR2 FQGNSA come from the germline V gene. The full variable domain, with the rest looked up from reference TRBV7-2 and TRBJ2-3, is GAGVSQSPSNKVTEKGKDVELRCDPISGHTALYWYRQSLGQGLEFLIYFQGNSAPDKSGLPSDRFSAERTGGSVSTLTIQRTQQEDSAVYLCASSLAWRTDTQYFGPGTRLTVL.